Listed below are T cell receptor beta chains from one sample, sequenced in a study of vaccination and CD4 T cells after COVID-19. TCRdb ran MiXCR on the PCR reads and lists one entry per CDR3 protein. The sample records about 19,000 distinct CDR3 sequences, 56% being singletons. The antigens for these receptors are not known. The sample taken for sequencing was CD4+ T cells from blood, cultured in vitro. Receptors originate from a human donor who had recovered from COVID-19. Each CDR3 is given with its conserved first and last residue. A D gene is named only where the DNA matches it firmly. Where a row states a size, it is once, few, many or the class of an expanded clone; other rows omit it.

j_call,clone_size,d_call,v_call,cdr3_aa,cdr3_nt
TRBJ1-1,.,.,TRBV5-1,CASSLDVGVGDTEAFF,TGCGCCAGCAGCTTGGATGTGGGGGTCGGCGACACTGAAGCTTTCTTT
TRBJ1-2,.,TRBD1,TRBV19,CASSTIGAGGAYGYTF,TGTGCCAGTAGCACGATCGGGGCAGGGGGTGCCTATGGCTACACCTTC
TRBJ2-3,few,.,TRBV20-1,CSARDTGGGRGDTQYF,TGCAGTGCTAGAGATACAGGAGGGGGGCGAGGAGATACGCAGTATTTT
TRBJ1-1,.,.,TRBV11-3,CASSLVGQSEAFF,TGTGCCAGCAGCTTAGTTGGACAGAGTGAAGCTTTCTTT
TRBJ1-2,.,.,TRBV2,CASSAFYGYTF,TGTGCCAGCAGCGCCTTTTATGGCTACACCTTC
TRBJ1-1,.,.,TRBV6-2/TRBV6-3,CASRLKGLNTEAFF,TGTGCCAGCAGGTTAAAGGGGCTAAACACTGAAGCTTTCTTT
TRBJ1-2,.,TRBD1,TRBV19,CASSSDRVYGYTF,TGTGCCAGTAGTTCCGACAGGGTCTATGGCTACACCTTC
TRBJ1-1,few,TRBD1,TRBV7-8,CASSLRFRGSEAFF,TGTGCCAGCAGCTTAAGGTTCAGGGGGTCAGAAGCTTTCTTT
TRBJ2-5,.,.,TRBV6-1,CASERDHQETQYF,TGTGCCAGCGAAAGGGACCACCAAGAGACCCAGTACTTC
TRBJ2-3,.,.,TRBV6-1,CASSDISGITDTQYF,TGTGCCAGCAGTGATATTTCAGGGATCACAGATACGCAGTATTTT
TRBJ1-2,.,.,TRBV10-3,CAISIRDEDGYTF,TGTGCCATCAGCATCCGGGACGAGGATGGCTACACCTTC
TRBJ2-3,.,.,TRBV7-2,CASSLVFADTQYF,TGTGCCAGCAGCTTAGTTTTTGCAGATACGCAGTATTTT
TRBJ2-1,.,TRBD2,TRBV20-1,CSARPTSGGRNEQFF,TGCAGTGCTAGGCCCACTAGCGGGGGGAGGAATGAGCAGTTCTTC
TRBJ1-5,.,.,TRBV2,CASSVVLGSNQPQHF,TGTGCCAGCAGTGTGGTGTTGGGCAGCAATCAGCCCCAGCATTTT
TRBJ2-7,.,.,TRBV27,CASPSEGRVDEQYF,TGTGCCAGCCCATCGGAGGGCCGAGTAGACGAGCAGTACTTC
TRBJ1-1,.,.,TRBV11-3,CASSFTGNTEAFF,TGTGCCAGCAGCTTCACCGGGAACACTGAAGCTTTCTTT
TRBJ2-1,.,.,TRBV7-3,CASSSEPHYNEQFF,TGTGCCAGCAGCTCTGAACCCCACTACAATGAGCAGTTCTTC
TRBJ2-7,.,.,TRBV6-1,CAISELGTSYEQYF,TGTGCCATCAGTGAGTTAGGGACCAGCTACGAGCAGTACTTC
TRBJ2-5,.,.,TRBV4-3,CASSQAQGPPRAQYF,TGCGCCAGCAGCCAAGCCCAGGGACCACCAAGGGCCCAGTACTTC
TRBJ1-5,.,TRBD1,TRBV19,CASSQGAGNQPQHF,TGTGCCAGTAGTCAGGGGGCCGGCAATCAGCCCCAGCATTTT
TRBJ1-6,.,.,TRBV11-2,CASSPDRVNSPLHF,TGTGCCAGCAGCCCGGACAGAGTTAATTCACCCCTCCACTTT
TRBJ1-1,.,.,TRBV6-5,CASSYSNRGWTEAFF,TGTGCCAGCAGTTACTCGAATCGGGGGTGGACTGAAGCTTTCTTT
TRBJ1-2,few,.,TRBV27,CASSPLGRSLGGYTF,TGTGCCAGCAGTCCCCTCGGCAGAAGCCTAGGGGGCTACACCTTC
TRBJ1-1,few,.,TRBV6-2/TRBV6-3,CASSYTQGYTEAFF,TGTGCCAGCAGTTACACACAGGGTTACACTGAAGCTTTCTTT
TRBJ1-6,.,TRBD1,TRBV5-1,CASSSGQGNSPLHF,TGCGCCAGCAGCTCCGGACAGGGAAATTCACCCCTCCACTTT
TRBJ1-1,few,.,TRBV18,CASSLAQDTEAFF,TGTGCCAGCTCACTTGCACAAGACACTGAAGCTTTCTTT
TRBJ1-5,.,TRBD1,TRBV30,CAWRTGGSNQPQHF,TGTGCCTGGAGGACAGGGGGGAGCAATCAGCCCCAGCATTTT
TRBJ2-7,.,TRBD2,TRBV20-1,CSARGGGRSYEQYF,TGCAGTGCTAGGGGGGGCGGGAGGTCCTACGAGCAGTACTTC
TRBJ2-3,.,TRBD2,TRBV7-3,CASSLMGGGSTDTQYF,TGTGCCAGCAGCTTAATGGGGGGGGGGAGCACAGATACGCAGTATTTT
TRBJ1-6,.,.,TRBV28,CASSLSGYNSPLHF,TGTGCCAGCAGTTTATCTGGGTATAATTCACCCCTCCACTTT
TRBJ2-4,.,.,TRBV27,CASSSTLGNIQYF,TGTGCCAGCAGCTCAACGCTCGGAAACATTCAGTACTTC
TRBJ2-3,.,TRBD2,TRBV20-1,CSARDTTSGRLIDTQYF,TGCAGTGCTAGAGATACGACTAGCGGGAGGTTAATAGATACGCAGTATTTT